This TCR beta chain stems from a study of response to subunit inactivated influenza vaccine. A few counts support this clonotype. Its antigen is unknown. Points from the study as a whole: Seasonal influenza vaccination, on each occasion, was suggested by the authors to recruit few new T cells.

TCRdb called the RT-PCR reads again in MiXCR, with one record for every CDR3 protein. The top ten hold 7.6% of the sample, which has roughly 670,000 distinct CDR3 sequences, 13% to 15% seen once. Trimming took 4 bases from V and 10 from J; bases not matched to a gene: 9. Germline V gene lookup returns CDR1 KGHDR and CDR2 SFDVKD. This CDR3 contains 16 residues. The chain links TRBV24-1 to TRBJ2-1, with TRBD2 matching over 13 bases. The sample here was PBMCs from blood, taken about 14 days before vaccination. The sequence derives from a man aged 50-59 years who received an inactivated influenza vaccine. The CDR3: CATSDPGLAGSPEQFF. CDR3 sequence (DNA): TGTGCCACCAGTGACCCGGGACTAGCGGGGTCACCCGAGCAGTTCTTC.